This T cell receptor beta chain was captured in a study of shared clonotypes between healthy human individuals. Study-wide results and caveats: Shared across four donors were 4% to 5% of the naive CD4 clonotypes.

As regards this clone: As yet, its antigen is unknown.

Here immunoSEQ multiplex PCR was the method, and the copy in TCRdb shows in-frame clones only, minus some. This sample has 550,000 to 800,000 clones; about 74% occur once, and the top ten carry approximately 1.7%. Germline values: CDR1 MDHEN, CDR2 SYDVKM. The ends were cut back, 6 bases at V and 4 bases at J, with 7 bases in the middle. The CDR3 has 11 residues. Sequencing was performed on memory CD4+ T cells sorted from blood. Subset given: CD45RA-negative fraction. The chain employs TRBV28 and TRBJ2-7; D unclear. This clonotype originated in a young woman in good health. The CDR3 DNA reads TGTGCCAGCAGGACTCTATACGAGCAGTACTTC. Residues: CASRTLYEQYF.